Each of the 23 T cell receptor beta chains below was sequenced from the same sample in a study of cytomegalovirus exposure and HLA in healthy donors. 60 Vbeta and 13 Jbeta primers were used in PCR. Clones were sequenced by immunoSEQ multiplex PCR, and TCRdb holds only the in-frame ones, with some missing. The sample holds about 250,000 clones, around 83% seen once. Material for sequencing was PBMCs. The receptors were sampled from a girl aged 2-9 years in good health and CMV-seronegative.

This clone was recorded once. This chain links TRBV5-1 with TRBJ1-5, with a tentative D call TRBD1 (5 bases). V lost 0 bases and J 3 bases, leaving 10 bases between the germline ends. The CDR3 has 15 amino acids. Germline V lookup: CDR1 SGHRS, CDR2 YFSETQ. For the CDR3, the DNA is TGCGCCAGCAGCTTGGAGCCAGGGCCCAATCAGCCCCAGCATTTT. This gives the protein CASSLEPGPNQPQHF.

This chain connects TRBV6-5 to TRBJ2-2, with 11 bases identical to TRBD1. The CDR3 contains 14 residues. J lost 5 bases, V lost 8 bases, and 4 bases had no gene match. From germline, CDR1 is MNHEY and CDR2 SVGAGI. CDR3 loop: CASRGQGGTGELFF. The DNA of the CDR3 is TGTGCCAGCCGGGGACAGGGGGGTACCGGGGAGCTGTTTTTT.

This clone was found once. The chain combines TRBV5-8 with TRBJ1-1; D remains unclear. The CDR3 has 12 residues. Germline-derived CDR1 and CDR2 are SGHTS and YDEGEE. Trimming removed 4 bases at V and 10 bases at J, with 14 bases between. In nucleotides, the CDR3 is TGTGCCAGCAGCCTGGTGCCAGGCCGAGCTTTCTTT. Translating gives CASSLVPGRAFF.

The V gene is TRBV6-5, the J gene TRBJ1-4; 7 bases align to TRBD1. The CDR3 is 16 residues long. From germline, CDR1 is MNHEY and CDR2 SVGAGI. Unmatched junction bases numbered 7, after V lost 2 bases and J lost 4 bases. CDR3 loop: CASSYGETGSNEKLFF. CDR3 bases: TGTGCCAGCAGTTACGGGGAGACAGGGAGTAATGAAAAACTGTTTTTT.

The genes are TRBV10-2 and TRBJ2-7, with TRBD1 identical over 7 bases. This CDR3 is 16 amino acids long. Germline-derived CDR1 and CDR2 are WSHSY and SAAADI. With V trimmed by 7 bases and J by 0 bases, 12 bases remained unmatched. CDR3 amino acids: CASIKQGPGSSYEQYF. The CDR3 DNA reads TGCGCCAGCATTAAACAGGGGCCGGGGTCCTCCTACGAGCAGTACTTC.

This clone was counted a single time. V gene TRBV5-1 combines with J gene TRBJ2-1, with 8 bases that match TRBD2. There are 17 residues in the CDR3. V shed 3 bases, J shed 0 bases, and the junction held 8 bases outside the gene matches. Germline V gene sequence: CDR1 SGHRS, CDR2 YFSETQ. The CDR3 loop reads CASSSRIAGTSYNEQFF. CDR3 coding DNA: TGCGCCAGCAGCTCTCGCATAGCGGGGACCTCCTACAATGAGCAGTTCTTC.

V gene TRBV18 combines with J gene TRBJ1-1; 7 bases align to TRBD1. Germline-derived CDR1 and CDR2 are KGHSH and LQKENI. CDR3 length: 13 residues. The V segment lost 4 bases and the J segment 7 bases; nucleotides outside the gene matches: 6. The CDR3 loop reads CASSRGQVVEAFF. The CDR3 nucleotides read TGTGCCAGCTCACGCGGACAGGTCGTTGAAGCTTTCTTT.

This clone is a singleton in its sample. Sequence at one end of the junction differs from germline and may be a read error. The chain employs TRBV5-8 and TRBJ1-2; 7 nucleotides line up with TRBD1. In germline, CDR1 is SGHTS, CDR2 YDEGEE. The CDR3 runs 11 residues. This CDR3 is CASSRRTGEIF. CDR3 bases: TGTGCCAGCAGCCGCCGGACAGGTGAAATCTTC.

The rearrangement uses TRBV5-1 and TRBJ2-1; D is ambiguous. Looked up from germline, CDR1 is SGHRS and CDR2 is YFSETQ. The CDR3 is 15 amino acids. V was clipped by 3 bases and J by 4 bases, with 14 bases between them. In DNA form, the CDR3 reads TGCGCCAGCAGCTACGCGGCCGCGTCGTACAATGAGCAGTTCTTC. Translated, it gives CASSYAAASYNEQFF.

The chain is built from TRBV30 and TRBJ2-2; TRBD1 is a possible D gene (6 bases). Germline loops: CDR1 GTSNPN, CDR2 SVGIG (reference sequence). The CDR3 is 15 amino acids. Trimming removed 0 bases from V and 9 bases from J, with 17 bases in between. The DNA of the CDR3 is TGTGCCTGGAGTGTTAGGGGGACGACACCCAGGGAGCTGTTTTTT. This translates into CAWSVRGTTPRELFF. The variable domain in full, with the rest retrieved from reference TRBV30 and TRBJ2-2, is SQTIHQWPATLVQPVGSPLSLECTVEGTSNPNLYWYRQAAGRGLQLLFYSVGIGQISSEVPQNLSASRPQDRQFILSSKKLLLSDSGFYLCAWSVRGTTPRELFFGEGSRLTVL.

The rearrangement links TRBV5-4 to TRBJ1-1; 7 positions match TRBD1. Germline V lookup: CDR1 SGHNT, CDR2 YYREEE (reference sequence). After removal of 0 bases from V and 1 base from J, the junction contained 0 bases not matched to a gene. The CDR3 has 14 residues. The CDR3 DNA is TGTGCCAGCAGCTTGGAGGGGGCGAACACTGAAGCTTTCTTT. Translation gives CASSLEGANTEAFF.

The V gene is TRBV10-1, the J gene TRBJ2-3, with TRBD2 identical over 10 bases. The CDR3 has 14 residues. Losses at the gene ends were 4 bases for V and 3 bases for J; bases not matched to a gene: 1. Per germline, CDR1 WNHNN and CDR2 SYGVQD (reference sequence). In DNA, the CDR3 is TGCGCCAGCAGTGCACTAGCGGGAACAGATACGCAGTATTTT. Translation gives CASSALAGTDTQYF.

This chain uses TRBV11-2 with TRBJ2-5, with 11 positions matching TRBD2. Unmatched junction bases numbered 5, after V lost 2 bases and J lost 3 bases. The CDR3 extends over 16 amino acids. Germline V gene data show CDR1 as SGHAT and CDR2 as FQNNGV. CDR3 nucleotides: TGTGCCAGCAGCTTACTTAGCGGGAGGGCCGAAGAGACCCAGTACTTC. This codes for CASSLLSGRAEETQYF.

The V and J genes are TRBV30 and TRBJ1-2, with unresolved D. Germline CDR1 GTSNPN, CDR2 SVGIG (reference sequence). The CDR3 runs 16 residues. Trimming removed 3 bases at V and 5 bases at J, with 22 bases between. The CDR3 sequence: CAWRLLSTAPQYGYTF. The CDR3 DNA follows: TGTGCCTGGAGACTCCTTTCCACAGCCCCACAGTATGGCTACACCTTC. Combining the CDR3 with reference TRBV30 and TRBJ1-2 gives the whole variable domain SQTIHQWPATLVQPVGSPLSLECTVEGTSNPNLYWYRQAAGRGLQLLFYSVGIGQISSEVPQNLSASRPQDRQFILSSKKLLLSDSGFYLCAWRLLSTAPQYGYTFGSGTRLTVV.

The chain combines TRBV21-1 with TRBJ1-6. TRBV21-1 is recorded as a pseudogene. The length of the CDR3 is 18 residues. Written as DNA, the CDR3 is TGTGCCAGCAGCCTTTCCGGAGGGGTGGTGGAAGAAAATTCACCCCTCCACTTT. Translation: CASSLSGGVVEENSPLHF.

The sample holds one count of this clone. DNA of the CDR3: TGTGCCAGCAGTCAGGGGTTTGAAAGCTCCTATAATTCACCCCTCCACTTT. It translates to CASSQGFESSYNSPLHF. The chain links TRBV4-2 to TRBJ1-6, with a possible D match to TRBD1 (6 bases). The CDR3 spans 17 residues. V gave up 6 bases and J gave up 0 bases, with 15 bases separating them. Germline loops: CDR1 LGHNA, CDR2 YNFKEQ.

The rearrangement joins TRBV6-5 to TRBJ2-2; D unresolved. Germline CDR1 MNHEY, CDR2 SVGAGI. The CDR3 is 12 amino acids. V lost 10 bases, J lost 3 bases, and 9 bases lay in between. In nucleotides, the CDR3 is TGTGCCATCAGAGTAGACACCGGGGAGCTGTTTTTT. This translates into CAIRVDTGELFF.

The chain links TRBV7-9 to TRBJ2-7; D is uncertain. Trimming removed 5 bases from V and 2 bases from J, with 13 bases in between. CDR1 is SEHNR, CDR2 FQNEAQ, per germline (reference sequence). The CDR3 contains 14 residues. CDR3 sequence reads: CASSVGLVTYEQYF. The CDR3 bases are TGTGCCAGCAGCGTAGGCCTAGTGACCTACGAGCAGTACTTC.

The rearrangement links TRBV6-5 to TRBJ2-2, with D perhaps matching TRBD2 (5 bases). Germline loops: CDR1 MNHEY, CDR2 SVGAGI. The CDR3 is made up of 14 amino acids. The V and J ends lost 5 bases and 3 bases respectively, with 10 bases between them. The CDR3 DNA reads as TGTGCCAGCAGTGACTTGGGAGACACCGGGGAGCTGTTTTTT. Its protein is CASSDLGDTGELFF.

This chain joins TRBV6-5 and TRBJ1-5, with D possibly being TRBD1 (6 bases). The germline gives CDR1 MNHEY, CDR2 SVGAGI. The CDR3 length is 13 residues. Trimming removed 4 bases from V and 7 bases from J, with 11 bases in between. The CDR3 region has the DNA TGTGCCAGCAGTTGGGGGGGCGGACAGCCCCAGCATTTT. Its protein is CASSWGGGQPQHF.

The chain has TRBV4-2 and TRBJ2-3; D might be TRBD2 (5 bases). Trimming shortened V by 5 bases and J by 4 bases, and 13 bases separated the two germline ends. The CDR3 contains 14 residues. Germline loops: CDR1 LGHNA, CDR2 YNFKEQ. In nucleotides, the CDR3 is TGTGCCAGCAGCTCCGGGGATTTCGCAGATACGCAGTATTTT. Amino acids: CASSSGDFADTQYF.

The V and J genes are TRBV30 and TRBJ1-6, with 7 bases aligning to TRBD1. Germline trimming cut 1 base from V and 18 bases from J; bases unmatched to any gene: 15. CDR3 length equals 14 residues. Germline V gene lookup returns CDR1 GTSNPN and CDR2 SVGIG (reference sequence). CDR3 sequence reads: CAWSDKRVGQPGHF. DNA for the CDR3: TGTGCCTGGAGTGACAAAAGGGTGGGACAGCCGGGCCACTTT. The complete variable domain, with remaining parts taken from reference TRBV30 and TRBJ1-6, reads SQTIHQWPATLVQPVGSPLSLECTVEGTSNPNLYWYRQAAGRGLQLLFYSVGIGQISSEVPQNLSASRPQDRQFILSSKKLLLSDSGFYLCAWSDKRVGQPGHFGNGTRLTVT.

J is TRBJ1-2 and V is TRBV19; D unclear. The germline gives CDR1 LNHDA, CDR2 SQIVND (reference sequence). The V end lost 3 bases, the J end lost 4 bases, and 3 bases lay between the germline ends. The CDR3 has 11 residues. CDR3 loop: CASSIRYGYTF. The CDR3 coding sequence is TGTGCCAGTAGTATTCGCTATGGCTACACCTTC. The full variable domain, in which reference TRBV19 and TRBJ1-2 provide the parts outside the CDR3, is DGGITQSPKYLFRKEGQNVTLSCEQNLNHDAMYWYRQDPGQGLRLIYYSQIVNDFQKGDIAEGYSVSREKKESFPLTVTSAQKNPTAFYLCASSIRYGYTFGSGTRLTVV.